A single sample is the source of the 10 T cell receptor beta chains below, sequenced in a study of OX40 agonist ivuxolimab in advanced cancers. Sequencing used immunoSEQ multiplex PCR; TCRdb keeps in-frame clones, though not all of them. Counted here are 35,000 or so clones, about 78% occurring once; the ten biggest clones make up roughly a fifth. The specimen was CD4+ or CD8+ T cells sorted from blood, collected in a trial of the OX40 agonist ivuxolimab. The receptor source for this set is an adult with an advanced solid tumor such as melanoma, head and neck, liver or kidney cancer.

The chain uses TRBV7-2 and TRBJ1-1; the D is unclear. The germline V gene has CDR1 SGHTA and CDR2 FQGNSA. This CDR3 is 13 amino acids long. V lost 2 bases, J lost 1 base, and 5 bases lay in between. The CDR3 DNA is TGTGCCAGCAGCTTAACAGAGAACACTGAAGCTTTCTTT. Residues: CASSLTENTEAFF.

The V gene is TRBV28, the J gene TRBJ1-6; 8 bases are a match to TRBD1. J was trimmed by 6 bases and V by 5 bases; bases with no gene match: 6. The CDR3 is made up of 15 amino acids. CDR1 and CDR2 from the germline V gene are MDHEN and SYDVKM. The CDR3 sequence: CASSRTGTPNSPLHF. In DNA form, the CDR3 reads TGTGCCAGCAGTCGGACAGGGACCCCTAATTCACCCCTCCACTTT.

The chain couples TRBV2 to TRBJ1-2; 7 nucleotides line up with TRBD1. Trimming took 4 bases from V and 0 from J; bases not matched to a gene: 5. CDR1 SNHLY and CDR2 FYNNEI come from the germline V gene. This CDR3 region has 15 residues. The CDR3 spells CASSAPGGANYGYTF. The DNA for the CDR3 is TGTGCCAGCAGTGCCCCAGGGGGAGCTAACTATGGCTACACCTTC.

The rearrangement links TRBV7-6 to TRBJ1-6; D is unresolved. The germline gives CDR1 SGHVS, CDR2 FNYEAQ. Trimming took 5 bases from V and 8 from J, leaving 13 bases between them. The CDR3 is 14 residues long. The CDR3 spells CASSPLGSYSPLHF. For the CDR3, the DNA is TGTGCCAGCAGCCCACTTGGGAGTTATTCACCCCTCCACTTT.

This clone occurred a few times. The chain joins TRBV9 to TRBJ2-1; 8 nucleotides agree with TRBD1. This CDR3 has 18 residues. V lost 0 bases to trimming and J lost 0 bases; unmatched junction nucleotides: 8. Germline assignment: CDR1 SGDLS and CDR2 YYNGEE. The CDR3 coding sequence is TGTGCCAGCAGCGTAGAGGGAGGAACAGGGGGCTCCTACAATGAGCAGTTCTTC. Residues: CASSVEGGTGGSYNEQFF.

This clone was counted a single time. The chain uses TRBV15 and TRBJ1-1; D unclear. Looked up from germline, CDR1 is LNHNV and CDR2 is YYDKDF (reference sequence). The CDR3 length is 16 residues. Trimming left V 0 bases short and J 5 bases short, with 16 bases between. DNA for the CDR3: TGTGCCACCAGCAGAGATTTATCGCGGGGTGGGACTGAAGCTTTCTTT. Translating it yields CATSRDLSRGGTEAFF. The full variable domain, completed using reference TRBV15 and TRBJ1-1, is DAMVIQNPRYQVTQFGKPVTLSCSQTLNHNVMYWYQQKSSQAPKLLFHYYDKDFNNEADTPDNFQSRRPNTSFCFLDIRSPGLGDTAMYLCATSRDLSRGGTEAFFGQGTRLTVV.

A few counts support this clone. The CDR3 nucleotides read TGTGCCAGCAGTGAATTTGACAGGGGGCAAGAGACCCAGTACTTC. It yields the protein CASSEFDRGQETQYF. The chain uses TRBV2 and TRBJ2-5; TRBD1 matches at 9 bases. Germline assignment: CDR1 SNHLY and CDR2 FYNNEI. This CDR3 is built from 15 residues. The J segment lost 2 bases and the V segment lost 2 bases, leaving 3 bases of the junction unmatched. Full variable domain (remainder filled in from reference TRBV2 and TRBJ2-5): EPEVTQTPSHQVTQMGQEVILRCVPISNHLYFYWYRQILGQKVEFLVSFYNNEISEKSEIFDDQFSVERPDGSNFTLKIRSTKLEDSAMYFCASSEFDRGQETQYFGPGTRLLVL.

The rearrangement joins TRBV28 to TRBJ1-5; 11 bases map to TRBD1. This CDR3 spans 15 amino acids. With V trimmed by 6 bases and J by 4 bases, 5 bases remained unmatched. Germline CDR1 and CDR2: MDHEN and SYDVKM. The chain's CDR3 is CASSWGDRGNQPQHF. CDR3 DNA: TGTGCCAGCAGCTGGGGGGACAGGGGGAATCAGCCCCAGCATTTT.

V is TRBV2 and J is TRBJ2-7, with TRBD2 identical over 16 bases. Germline assignment: CDR1 SNHLY and CDR2 FYNNEI. V was pared by 5 bases and J by 5 bases, with 3 bases of the junction left unmatched. CDR3 length: 15 residues. The CDR3 DNA sequence: TGTGCCAGCAGTACCGGGACTAGCGGGAGGGACGAGCAGTACTTC. This translates into CASSTGTSGRDEQYF.

The chain recombines TRBV27 with TRBJ2-5; perhaps TRBD2 as D (6 bases). The CDR3 extends over 15 amino acids. Per the germline V gene, CDR1 is MNHEY and CDR2 is SMNVEV (reference sequence). The V and J ends lost 2 bases and 4 bases respectively, with 14 bases between them. CDR3 DNA sequence: TGTGCCAGCAGTTTAACGGGAGAGGTTGGAGAGACCCAGTACTTC. Translated: CASSLTGEVGETQYF.